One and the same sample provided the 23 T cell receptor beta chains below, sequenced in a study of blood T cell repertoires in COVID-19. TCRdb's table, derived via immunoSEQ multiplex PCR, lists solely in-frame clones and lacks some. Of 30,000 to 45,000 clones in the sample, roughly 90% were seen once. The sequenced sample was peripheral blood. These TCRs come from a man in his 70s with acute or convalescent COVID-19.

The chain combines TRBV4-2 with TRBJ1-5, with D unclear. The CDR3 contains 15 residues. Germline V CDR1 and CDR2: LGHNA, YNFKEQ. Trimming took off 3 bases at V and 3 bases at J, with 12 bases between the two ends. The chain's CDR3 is CASSQVSTLNQPQHF. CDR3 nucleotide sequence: TGTGCCAGCAGCCAGGTGAGCACCCTCAATCAGCCCCAGCATTTT.

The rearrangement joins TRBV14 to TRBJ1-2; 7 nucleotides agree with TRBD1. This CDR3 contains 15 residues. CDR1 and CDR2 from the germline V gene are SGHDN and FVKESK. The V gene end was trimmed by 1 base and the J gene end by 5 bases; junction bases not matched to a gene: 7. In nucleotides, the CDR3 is TGTGCCAGCAGCCAAGCCGGGACAGCCACTTATGGCTACACCTTC. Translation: CASSQAGTATYGYTF.

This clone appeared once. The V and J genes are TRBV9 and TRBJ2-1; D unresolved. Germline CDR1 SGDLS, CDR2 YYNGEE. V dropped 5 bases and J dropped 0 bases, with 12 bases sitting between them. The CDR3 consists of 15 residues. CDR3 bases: TGTGCCAGCAGAGAGTTGGGCGACTCCTACAATGAGCAGTTCTTC. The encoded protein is CASRELGDSYNEQFF.

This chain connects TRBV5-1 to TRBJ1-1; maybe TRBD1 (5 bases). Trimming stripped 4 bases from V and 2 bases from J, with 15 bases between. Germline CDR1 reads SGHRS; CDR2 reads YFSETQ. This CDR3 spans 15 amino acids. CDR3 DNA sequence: TGCGCCAGCAGCATCGGACACTCCCTTAACACTGAAGCTTTCTTT. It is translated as CASSIGHSLNTEAFF. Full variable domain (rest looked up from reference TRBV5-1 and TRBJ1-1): KAGVTQTPRYLIKTRGQQVTLSCSPISGHRSVSWYQQTPGQGLQFLFEYFSETQRNKGNFPGRFSGRQFSNSRSEMNVSTLELGDSALYLCASSIGHSLNTEAFFGQGTRLTVV.

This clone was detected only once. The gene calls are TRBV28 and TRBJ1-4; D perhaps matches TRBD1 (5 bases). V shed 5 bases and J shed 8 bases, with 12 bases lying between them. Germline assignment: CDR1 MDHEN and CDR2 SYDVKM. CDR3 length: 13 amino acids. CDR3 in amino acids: CASSLGGGEKLFF. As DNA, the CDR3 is TGTGCCAGCAGTCTTGGGGGAGGCGAAAAACTGTTTTTT.

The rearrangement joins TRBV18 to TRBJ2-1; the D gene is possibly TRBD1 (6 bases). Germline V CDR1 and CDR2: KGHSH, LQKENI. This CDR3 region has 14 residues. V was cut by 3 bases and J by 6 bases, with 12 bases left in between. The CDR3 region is CASSPQTGGNEQFF. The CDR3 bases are TGTGCCAGCTCACCGCAGACAGGCGGCAATGAGCAGTTCTTC. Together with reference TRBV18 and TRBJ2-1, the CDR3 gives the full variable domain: NAGVMQNPRHLVRRRGQEARLRCSPMKGHSHVYWYRQLPEEGLKFMVYLQKENIIDESGMPKERFSAEFPKEGPSILRIQQVVRGDSAAYFCASSPQTGGNEQFFGPGTRLTVL.

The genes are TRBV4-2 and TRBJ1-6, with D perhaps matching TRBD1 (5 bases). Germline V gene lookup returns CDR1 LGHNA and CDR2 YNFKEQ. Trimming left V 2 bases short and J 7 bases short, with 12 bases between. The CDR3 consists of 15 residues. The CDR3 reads CASSQKQEGNSPLHF. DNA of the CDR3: TGTGCCAGCAGCCAAAAACAGGAAGGGAATTCACCCCTCCACTTT.

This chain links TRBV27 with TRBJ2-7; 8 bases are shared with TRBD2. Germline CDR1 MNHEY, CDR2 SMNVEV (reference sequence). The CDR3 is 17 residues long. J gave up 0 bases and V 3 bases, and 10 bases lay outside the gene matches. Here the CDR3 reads CASSFILAGGLSYEQYF. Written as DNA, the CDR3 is TGTGCCAGCAGTTTTATCCTCGCGGGAGGCCTCTCCTACGAGCAGTACTTC.

For the CDR3, the DNA is TGCAGCGTTGAACCGACAGAGCAAGAGACCCAGTACTTC. Its translation is CSVEPTEQETQYF. This sequence joins TRBV29-1 and TRBJ2-5, with D possibly TRBD1 on 5 matching bases. Germline V gives CDR1 SQVTM, CDR2 ANQGSEA. This CDR3 has 13 residues. V shed 2 bases and J shed 2 bases, with 9 bases lying between them.

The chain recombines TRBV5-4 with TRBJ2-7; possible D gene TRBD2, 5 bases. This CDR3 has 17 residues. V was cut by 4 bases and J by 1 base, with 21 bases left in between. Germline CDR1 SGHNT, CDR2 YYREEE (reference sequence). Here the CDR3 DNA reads TGTGCCAGCAGCCCGTCCGGGATCCCTAAAGCTTCCTACGAGCAGTACTTC. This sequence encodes CASSPSGIPKASYEQYF. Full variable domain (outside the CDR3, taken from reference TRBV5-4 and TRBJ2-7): ETGVTQSPTHLIKTRGQQVTLRCSSQSGHNTVSWYQQALGQGPQFIFQYYREEENGRGNFPPRFSGLQFPNYSSELNVNALELDDSALYLCASSPSGIPKASYEQYFGPGTRLTVT.

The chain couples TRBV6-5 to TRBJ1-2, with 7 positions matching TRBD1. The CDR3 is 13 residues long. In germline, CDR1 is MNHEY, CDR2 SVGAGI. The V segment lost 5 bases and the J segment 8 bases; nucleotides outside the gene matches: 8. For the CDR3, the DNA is TGTGCCAGCAGTACCAGGCAGGGGGAAGGCTACACCTTC. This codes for CASSTRQGEGYTF.

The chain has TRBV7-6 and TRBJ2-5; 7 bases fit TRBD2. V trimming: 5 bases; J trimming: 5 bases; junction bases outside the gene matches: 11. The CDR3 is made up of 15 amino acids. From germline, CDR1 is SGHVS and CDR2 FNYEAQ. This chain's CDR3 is CASSHRGEVGETQYF. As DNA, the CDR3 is TGTGCCAGCAGCCATCGGGGGGAAGTGGGGGAGACCCAGTACTTC.

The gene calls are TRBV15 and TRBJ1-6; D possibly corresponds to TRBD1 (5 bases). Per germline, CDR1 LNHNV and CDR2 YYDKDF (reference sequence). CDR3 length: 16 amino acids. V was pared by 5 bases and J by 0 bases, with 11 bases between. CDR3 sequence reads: CATSPGLSSYNSPLHF. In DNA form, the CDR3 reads TGTGCCACCAGCCCGGGACTCAGCTCCTATAATTCACCCCTCCACTTT.

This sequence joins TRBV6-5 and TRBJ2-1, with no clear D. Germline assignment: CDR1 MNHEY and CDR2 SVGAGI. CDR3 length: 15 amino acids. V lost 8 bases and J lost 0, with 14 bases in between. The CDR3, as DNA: TGTGCCAGCCGATCTACCGCGAGCTCCTACAATGAGCAGTTCTTC. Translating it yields CASRSTASSYNEQFF.

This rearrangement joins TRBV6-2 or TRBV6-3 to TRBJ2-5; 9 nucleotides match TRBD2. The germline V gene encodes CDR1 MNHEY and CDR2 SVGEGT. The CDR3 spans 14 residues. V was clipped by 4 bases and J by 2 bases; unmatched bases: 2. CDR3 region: CASSLAGAQETQYF. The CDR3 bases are TGTGCCAGCAGTTTAGCGGGAGCGCAAGAGACCCAGTACTTC.

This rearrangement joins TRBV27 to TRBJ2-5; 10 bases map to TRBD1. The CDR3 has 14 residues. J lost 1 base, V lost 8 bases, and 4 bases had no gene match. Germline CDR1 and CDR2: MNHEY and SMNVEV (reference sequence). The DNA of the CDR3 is TGTGCCAGCCAGGACAGGGGGACCCAAGAGACCCAGTACTTC. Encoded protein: CASQDRGTQETQYF.

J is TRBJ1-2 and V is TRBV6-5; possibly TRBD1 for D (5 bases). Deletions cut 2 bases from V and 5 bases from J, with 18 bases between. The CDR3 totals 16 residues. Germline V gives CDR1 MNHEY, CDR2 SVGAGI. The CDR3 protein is CASSYLDGGDRYGYTF. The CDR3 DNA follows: TGTGCCAGCAGTTACCTCGACGGGGGAGACCGTTATGGCTACACCTTC.

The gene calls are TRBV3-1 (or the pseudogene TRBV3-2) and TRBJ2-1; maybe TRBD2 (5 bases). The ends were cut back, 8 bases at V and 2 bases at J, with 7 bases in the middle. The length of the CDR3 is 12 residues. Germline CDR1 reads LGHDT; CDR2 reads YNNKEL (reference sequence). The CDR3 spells CASGSPYNEQFF. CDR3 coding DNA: TGTGCCAGCGGGAGCCCCTACAATGAGCAGTTCTTC.

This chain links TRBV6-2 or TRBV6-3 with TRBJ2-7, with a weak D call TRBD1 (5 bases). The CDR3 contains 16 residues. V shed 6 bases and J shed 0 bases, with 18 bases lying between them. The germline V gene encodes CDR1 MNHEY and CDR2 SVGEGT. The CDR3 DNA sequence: TGTGCCAGCAGCCGATTTAGGGGTTATGGCTCCTACGAGCAGTACTTC. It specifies CASSRFRGYGSYEQYF.

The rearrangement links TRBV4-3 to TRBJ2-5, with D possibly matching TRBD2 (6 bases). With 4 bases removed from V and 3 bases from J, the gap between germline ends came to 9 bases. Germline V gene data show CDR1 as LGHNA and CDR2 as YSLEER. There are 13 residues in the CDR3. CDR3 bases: TGCGCCAGCAGCCCCGGGACTGAAGAGACCCAGTACTTC. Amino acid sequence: CASSPGTEETQYF.

CDR3 sequence: CASSFPQGAVSGEAFF. CDR3 bases: TGTGCCAGCAGCTTCCCCCAGGGGGCCGTTAGTGGTGAAGCTTTCTTT. The chain is built from TRBV7-9 and TRBJ1-1; 8 bases align to TRBD1. Germline CDR1 SEHNR, CDR2 FQNEAQ (reference sequence). The trim removed 3 bases at V and 7 bases at J, leaving 13 bases unmatched. This CDR3 is 16 amino acids long.

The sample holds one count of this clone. The CDR3 loop is CASSSDRANYGYTF. For the CDR3, the DNA is TGTGCCAGCAGTTCAGACAGAGCTAACTATGGCTACACCTTC. The chain has TRBV28 and TRBJ1-2, with TRBD1 as a possible D gene (5 bases). Deletions cut 4 bases from V and 0 bases from J, with 9 bases between. The CDR3 spans 14 residues. Looked up from germline, CDR1 is MDHEN and CDR2 is SYDVKM.

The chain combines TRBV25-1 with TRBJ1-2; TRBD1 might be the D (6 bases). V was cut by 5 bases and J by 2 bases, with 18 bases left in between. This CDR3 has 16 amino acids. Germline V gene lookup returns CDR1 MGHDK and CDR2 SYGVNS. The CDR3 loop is CASSTGTWGLNYGYTF. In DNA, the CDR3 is TGTGCCAGCAGTACAGGGACCTGGGGATTGAACTATGGCTACACCTTC.